This is a list of T cell receptor beta chains from one sample in a study of regulatory T cells in long-lasting Graves disease. TCRdb passed the multiplex PCR reads through MiXCR, listing each CDR3 protein once. Here the sample spans 200,000 to 250,000 distinct CDR3 sequences, roughly 19% being singletons. These data also formed part of another study, on T cells in Graves' hyperthyroidism and ophthalmopathy.

The source material was peripheral blood mononuclear cells (PBMCs), sampled at new diagnosis, from a patient treated with antithyroid drugs. Source of these receptors: a woman aged 30 to 39 with Graves disease. Both conserved end residues are part of each CDR3. Fields, in order: clone size, V gene, J gene, D gene, CDR3 DNA, CDR3 protein. The D gene is left open where the match is weak. Some rows have no size entry. The others give once, few or many, or a class for an expanded clone.

many,TRBV12-3/TRBV12-4,TRBJ1-4,-,TGTGCCAGCAGTTTAGCAGTTTGGGGGACTAATGAAAAACTGTTTTTT,CASSLAVWGTNEKLFF
many,TRBV29-1,TRBJ2-7,-,TGCAGCGTGAGAGGGGAAGTCCTAGCTCCATCCTACGAGCAGTACTTC,CSVRGEVLAPSYEQYF
many,TRBV30,TRBJ1-2,-,TGTGCCTGGACCTCCCGAAGAGAGGGCTACACCTTC,CAWTSRREGYTF
many,TRBV28,TRBJ1-4,TRBD1,TGTGCCAGCACCCCACTCGGGACAGCTAATGAAAAACTGTTTTTT,CASTPLGTANEKLFF
many,TRBV20-1,TRBJ1-1,TRBD1,TGCAGTGCTCTAGAGGGGACAGGGAACACTGAAGCTTTCTTT,CSALEGTGNTEAFF
many,TRBV7-9,TRBJ2-1,TRBD2,TGTGCCAGCAGCTCACCCGGGACTAGCGTCGACAATGAGCAGTTCTTC,CASSSPGTSVDNEQFF
many,TRBV6-1,TRBJ1-1,TRBD1,TGTGCCAGCACCTTGACAGGGGAAAGCACTGAAGCTTTCTTT,CASTLTGESTEAFF
many,TRBV20-1,TRBJ2-1,-,TGCAGTGCCGCAACTACAGGGCGAGGTGAGCAGTTCTTC,CSAATTGRGEQFF
-,TRBV19,TRBJ1-6,-,TGTGCCAGTAGTACCCCTTCGGCAGGGAACTCACCCCTCCACTTT,CASSTPSAGNSPLHF
many,TRBV3-1,TRBJ1-3,-,TGTGCCAGCAGCCAAGAGAGAAGGGTCGGTGGAAACACCATATATTTT,CASSQERRVGGNTIYF
-,TRBV12-3/TRBV12-4,TRBJ1-1,TRBD1,TGTGCCAGCAGTCCGAGATATGGGACAGGGTTTGAAGCTTTCTTT,CASSPRYGTGFEAFF
few,TRBV30,TRBJ2-1,TRBD2,TGTGCCTGGCGTCTAGCGGGGGGGTCCTATGAGCAGTTCTTC,CAWRLAGGSYEQFF
many,TRBV12-3/TRBV12-4,TRBJ2-1,-,TGTGCCAGCAGTTTAAAACGGGAAAATGAGCAGTTCTTC,CASSLKRENEQFF
-,TRBV3-1,TRBJ2-3,TRBD2,TGTGCCAGCAGCCAAGCCCCCCGCGGGAGGGGTATAGATACGCAGTATTTT,CASSQAPRGRGIDTQYF
many,TRBV29-1,TRBJ2-3,-,TGCAGCGGGAAAGGATTCACAGATACGCAGTATTTT,CSGKGFTDTQYF
many,TRBV5-5,TRBJ1-1,-,TGTGCCAGCAGCTTGGTATTATGGAACACTGAAGCTTTCTTT,CASSLVLWNTEAFF
-,TRBV9,TRBJ1-2,-,TGTGCCAGCAGCGTAGTCAAGGGCAGGGTTCATCGCTACACCTTC,CASSVVKGRVHRYTF
many,TRBV28,TRBJ1-1,-,TGTGCCAGCAGTTTCTTACAGGCGGAAGCTTTCTTT,CASSFLQAEAFF
many,TRBV27,TRBJ1-1,-,TGTGCCAGCAGCCCCCGGGCGAACACTGAAGCTTTCTTT,CASSPRANTEAFF
many,TRBV27,TRBJ1-2,TRBD1,TGTGCCAGCAGTTCCAGGGGGCGTTATGGCTACACCTTC,CASSSRGRYGYTF
many,TRBV10-3,TRBJ2-3,TRBD1,TGTGCCATCAGTGCTGGACAGGGTAGCACAGATACGCAGTATTTT,CAISAGQGSTDTQYF
many,TRBV6-1,TRBJ2-2,-,TGTGCCAGCAGTGAAACCCCTGGCGGCGAATCGAACACCGGGGAGCTGTTTTTT,CASSETPGGESNTGELFF
-,TRBV7-9,TRBJ2-5,-,TGTGCCAGCAGCTTAAGAGTGGGAGCAGAGACCCAGTACTTC,CASSLRVGAETQYF
many,TRBV28,TRBJ1-1,TRBD1,TGTGCCAGCAGCCGGGACAGGGGGGGAGCGTTGAACACTGAAGCTTTCTTT,CASSRDRGGALNTEAFF
many,TRBV30,TRBJ1-6,TRBD1,TGTGCCTGGAGCCCCTACAGGGGGAGTTCACCCCTCCACTTT,CAWSPYRGSSPLHF
many,TRBV11-2,TRBJ1-2,-,TGTGCCAGCAGCTTAAACCCAGGGGATGGCTACACCTTC,CASSLNPGDGYTF
many,TRBV5-1,TRBJ1-4,-,TGCGCCAGCAGCTCCGGGAGGGGCGGTAATGAAAAACTGTTTTTT,CASSSGRGGNEKLFF
once,TRBV20-1,TRBJ1-2,TRBD1,TGCAGTGCTGTTGGTGGGACAGGGGGCGTAGGGGGCTACACCTTC,CSAVGGTGGVGGYTF
many,TRBV5-1,TRBJ1-2,-,TGCGCCAGCAGCTTGGCATCCCCAGGATCCGGTGGCTACACCTTC,CASSLASPGSGGYTF
many,TRBV12-3/TRBV12-4,TRBJ2-7,TRBD2,TGTGCCAGCAGCCTCGGACTAGCGGGGGACGAGCAGTACTTC,CASSLGLAGDEQYF
-,TRBV7-6,TRBJ1-5,-,TGTGCCAGCAGCTTAGAGGGTGCCGGTCAGCCCCAGCATTTT,CASSLEGAGQPQHF
-,TRBV18,TRBJ1-2,-,TGTGCCAGCTCAACCCCCAACCCCGGGGCGACTGGCTACACCTTC,CASSTPNPGATGYTF
many,TRBV4-1,TRBJ1-4,-,TGCGCCAGCAGCCAAACAGCCGATGCAACTAATGAAAAACTGTTTTTT,CASSQTADATNEKLFF
many,TRBV28,TRBJ1-2,-,TGTGCCAGCAGTTTACCTGTAGGACGGCCCTATGGCTACACCTTC,CASSLPVGRPYGYTF
many,TRBV25-1,TRBJ2-1,-,TGTGCCAGCAGTGAATCCCCATCGGGGGAGCCCTACAATGAGCAGTTCTTC,CASSESPSGEPYNEQFF
many,TRBV7-2,TRBJ1-3,-,TGTGCCAGCAGCACCGCTGGAAACACCATATATTTT,CASSTAGNTIYF
many,TRBV28,TRBJ2-7,-,TGTGCCAGCACGAGGGGGAGTAGCTCCTACGAGCAGTACTTC,CASTRGSSSYEQYF